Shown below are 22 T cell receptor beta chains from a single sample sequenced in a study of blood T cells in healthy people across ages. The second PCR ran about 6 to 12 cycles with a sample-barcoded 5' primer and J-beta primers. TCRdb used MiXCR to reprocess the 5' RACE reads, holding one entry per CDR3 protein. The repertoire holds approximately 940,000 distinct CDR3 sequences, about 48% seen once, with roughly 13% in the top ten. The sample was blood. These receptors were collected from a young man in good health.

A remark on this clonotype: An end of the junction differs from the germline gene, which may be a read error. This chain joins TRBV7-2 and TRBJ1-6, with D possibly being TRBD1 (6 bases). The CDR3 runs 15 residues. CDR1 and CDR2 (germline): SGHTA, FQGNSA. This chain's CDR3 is CASSLAGQGSSPLHF. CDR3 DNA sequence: TGTGCCAGCAGCCTAGCGGGACAAGGGTCTTCACCCCTCCACTTT.

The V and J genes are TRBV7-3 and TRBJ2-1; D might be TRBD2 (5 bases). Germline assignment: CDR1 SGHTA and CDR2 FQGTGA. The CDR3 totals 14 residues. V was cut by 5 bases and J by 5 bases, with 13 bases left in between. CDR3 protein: CASSVAIGHNEQFF. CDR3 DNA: TGTGCCAGCAGCGTAGCGATAGGACACAATGAGCAGTTCTTC.

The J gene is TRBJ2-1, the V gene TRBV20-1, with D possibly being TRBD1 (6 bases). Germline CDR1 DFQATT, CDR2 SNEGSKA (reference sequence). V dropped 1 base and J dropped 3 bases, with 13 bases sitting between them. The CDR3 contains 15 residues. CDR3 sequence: CSARVVRGSYNEQFF. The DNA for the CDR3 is TGCAGTGCTAGAGTGGTCAGGGGAAGCTACAATGAGCAGTTCTTC.

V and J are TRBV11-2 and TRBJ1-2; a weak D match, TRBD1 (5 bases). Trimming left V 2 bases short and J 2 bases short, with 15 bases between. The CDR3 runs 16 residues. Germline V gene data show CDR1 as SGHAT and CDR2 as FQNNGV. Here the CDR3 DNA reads TGTGCCAGCAGCTTACATCCAGGCAGGGCGAACTATGGCTACACCTTC. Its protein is CASSLHPGRANYGYTF.

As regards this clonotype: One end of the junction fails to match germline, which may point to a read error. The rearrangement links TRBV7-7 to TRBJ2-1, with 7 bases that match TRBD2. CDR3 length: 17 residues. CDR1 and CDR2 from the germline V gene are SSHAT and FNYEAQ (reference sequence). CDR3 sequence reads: CASSRQLAPVMGGEQFF. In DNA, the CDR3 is TGTGCTAGCAGCCGTCAGCTAGCGCCGGTTATGGGAGGGGAGCAGTTCTTC.

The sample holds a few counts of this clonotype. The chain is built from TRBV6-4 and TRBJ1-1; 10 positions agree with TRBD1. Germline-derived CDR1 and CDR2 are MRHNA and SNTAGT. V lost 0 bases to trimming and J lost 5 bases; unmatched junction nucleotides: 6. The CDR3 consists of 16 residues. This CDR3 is CASSDSWGQGKTEAFF. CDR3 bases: TGTGCCAGCAGTGACTCTTGGGGACAGGGGAAAACTGAAGCTTTCTTT.

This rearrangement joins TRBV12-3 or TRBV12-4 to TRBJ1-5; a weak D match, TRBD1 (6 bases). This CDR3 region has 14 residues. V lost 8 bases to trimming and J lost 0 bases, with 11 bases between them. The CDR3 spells CASQDRYSNQPQHF. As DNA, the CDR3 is TGTGCCAGCCAAGACAGGTATAGCAATCAGCCCCAGCATTTT.

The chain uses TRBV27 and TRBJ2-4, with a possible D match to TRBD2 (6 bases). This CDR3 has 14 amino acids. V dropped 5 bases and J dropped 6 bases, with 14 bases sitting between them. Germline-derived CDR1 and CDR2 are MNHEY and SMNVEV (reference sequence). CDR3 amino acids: CASSVGGSLNIQYF. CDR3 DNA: TGTGCCAGCAGTGTGGGGGGAAGTTTAAACATTCAGTACTTC.

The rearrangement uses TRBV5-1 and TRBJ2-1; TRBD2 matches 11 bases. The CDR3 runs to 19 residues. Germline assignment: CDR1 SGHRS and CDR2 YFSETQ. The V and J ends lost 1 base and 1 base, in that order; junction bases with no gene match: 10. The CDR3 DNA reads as TGCGCCAGCAGCTTGTCCCTAGCGGGGGGTCTAACTTCCTACAATGAGCAGTTCTTC. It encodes CASSLSLAGGLTSYNEQFF.

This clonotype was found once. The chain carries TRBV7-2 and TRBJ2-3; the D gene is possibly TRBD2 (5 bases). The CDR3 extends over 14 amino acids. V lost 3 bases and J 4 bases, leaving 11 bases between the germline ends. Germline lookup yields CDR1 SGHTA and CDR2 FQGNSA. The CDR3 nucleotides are TGTGCCAGCAGCTTCTTGCCGGGATCAGATACGCAGTATTTT. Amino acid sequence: CASSFLPGSDTQYF. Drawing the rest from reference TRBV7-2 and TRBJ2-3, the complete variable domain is GAGVSQSPSNKVTEKGKDVELRCDPISGHTALYWYRQSLGQGLEFLIYFQGNSAPDKSGLPSDRFSAERTGGSVSTLTIQRTQQEDSAVYLCASSFLPGSDTQYFGPGTRLTVL.

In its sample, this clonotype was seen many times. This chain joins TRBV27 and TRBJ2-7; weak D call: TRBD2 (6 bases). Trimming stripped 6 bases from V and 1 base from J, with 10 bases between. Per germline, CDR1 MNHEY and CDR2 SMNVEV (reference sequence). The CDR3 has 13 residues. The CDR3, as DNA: TGTGCCAGCAGCTTCGGGGGTTCCTACGAGCAGTACTTC. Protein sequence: CASSFGGSYEQYF.

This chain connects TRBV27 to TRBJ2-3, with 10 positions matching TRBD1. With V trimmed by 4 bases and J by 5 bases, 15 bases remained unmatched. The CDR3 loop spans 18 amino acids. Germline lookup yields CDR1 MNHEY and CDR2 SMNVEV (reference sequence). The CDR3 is CASSSPNFPGQGLDTQYF. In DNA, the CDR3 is TGTGCCAGCAGTTCCCCAAACTTTCCGGGACAGGGGTTAGATACGCAGTATTTT.

Here the CDR3 DNA reads TGTGCCAGTAGTCCTAGCCGGTTTCCCTACAAGCAGTACTTC. It codes for CASSPSRFPYKQYF. The chain recombines TRBV19 with TRBJ2-5; possibly TRBD2 for D (5 bases). CDR1 and CDR2 (germline): LNHDA, SQIVND (reference sequence). Between the trimmed V and J ends, which lost 5 bases and 11 bases, there was a span of 21 bases. The CDR3 sequence is 14 residues long.

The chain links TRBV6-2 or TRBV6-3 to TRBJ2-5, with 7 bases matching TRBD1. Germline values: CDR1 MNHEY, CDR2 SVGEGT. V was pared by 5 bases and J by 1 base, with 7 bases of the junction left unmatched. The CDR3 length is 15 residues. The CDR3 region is CASSDGTAAQETQYF. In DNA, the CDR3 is TGTGCCAGCAGTGATGGGACAGCTGCCCAAGAGACCCAGTACTTC.

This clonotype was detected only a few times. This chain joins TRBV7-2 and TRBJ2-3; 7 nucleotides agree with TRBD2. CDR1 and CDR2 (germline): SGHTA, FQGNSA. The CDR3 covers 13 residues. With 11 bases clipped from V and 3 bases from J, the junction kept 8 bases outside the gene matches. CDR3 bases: TGTGCCGGAGCGCGGGGAGGGACAGATACGCAGTATTTT. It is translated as CAGARGGTDTQYF. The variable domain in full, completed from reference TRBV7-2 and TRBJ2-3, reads GAGVSQSPSNKVTEKGKDVELRCDPISGHTALYWYRQSLGQGLEFLIYFQGNSAPDKSGLPSDRFSAERTGGSVSTLTIQRTQQEDSAVYLCAGARGGTDTQYFGPGTRLTVL.

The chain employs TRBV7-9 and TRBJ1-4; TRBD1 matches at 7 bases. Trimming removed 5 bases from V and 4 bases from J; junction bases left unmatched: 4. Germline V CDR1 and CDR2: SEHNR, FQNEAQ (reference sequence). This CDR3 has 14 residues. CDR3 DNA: TGTGCCAGCAGCACCGGGACAGATAATGAAAAACTGTTTTTT. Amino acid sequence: CASSTGTDNEKLFF.

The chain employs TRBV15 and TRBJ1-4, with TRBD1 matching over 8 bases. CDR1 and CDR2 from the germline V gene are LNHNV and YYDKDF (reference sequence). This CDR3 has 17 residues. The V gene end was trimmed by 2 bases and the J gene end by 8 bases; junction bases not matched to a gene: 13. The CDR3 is CATSRTNRGYNVEKLFF. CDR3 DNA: TGTGCCACCAGCAGAACAAACAGGGGGTATAATGTGGAAAAACTGTTTTTT.

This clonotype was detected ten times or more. The DNA for the CDR3 is TGTGCCAGCAGCCAAGGGCTACAGGCACTAGCTGGCGAGCAGTACTTC. Its protein is CASSQGLQALAGEQYF. This chain uses TRBV3-1 with TRBJ2-7; a weak D match, TRBD2 (6 bases). Germline CDR1 is LGHDT and CDR2 is YNNKEL (reference sequence). Between the trimmed V and J ends, which lost 1 base and 6 bases, there was a span of 19 bases. The CDR3 is made up of 16 amino acids.

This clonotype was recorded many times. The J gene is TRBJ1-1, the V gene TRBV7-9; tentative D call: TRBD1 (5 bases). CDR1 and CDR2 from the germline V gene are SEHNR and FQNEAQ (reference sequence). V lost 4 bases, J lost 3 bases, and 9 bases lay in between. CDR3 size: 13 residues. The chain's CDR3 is CASSYQQDTEAFF. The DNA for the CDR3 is TGTGCCAGCAGCTACCAACAGGACACTGAAGCTTTCTTT.

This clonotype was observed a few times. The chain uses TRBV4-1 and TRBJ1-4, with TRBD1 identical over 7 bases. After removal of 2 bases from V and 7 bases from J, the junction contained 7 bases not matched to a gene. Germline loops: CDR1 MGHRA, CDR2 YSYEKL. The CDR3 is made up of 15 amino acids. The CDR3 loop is CASSQLGAGGEKLFF. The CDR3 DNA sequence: TGCGCCAGCAGCCAATTGGGGGCAGGGGGTGAAAAACTGTTTTTT.

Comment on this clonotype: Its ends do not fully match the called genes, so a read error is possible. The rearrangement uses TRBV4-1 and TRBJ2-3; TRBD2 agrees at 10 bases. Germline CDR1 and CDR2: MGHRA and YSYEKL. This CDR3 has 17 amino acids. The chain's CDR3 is CASSQELRAGGTDTPYF. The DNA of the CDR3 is TGCGCCAGCAGCCAAGAACTGCGAGCGGGGGGGACAGATACGCCGTATTTT.

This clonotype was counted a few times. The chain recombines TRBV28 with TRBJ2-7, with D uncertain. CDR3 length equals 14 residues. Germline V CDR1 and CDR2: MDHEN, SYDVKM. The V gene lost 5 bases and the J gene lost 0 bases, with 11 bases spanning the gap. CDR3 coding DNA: TGTGCCAGCAGTAACAGAGAGGACTCCTACGAGCAGTACTTC. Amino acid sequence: CASSNREDSYEQYF.